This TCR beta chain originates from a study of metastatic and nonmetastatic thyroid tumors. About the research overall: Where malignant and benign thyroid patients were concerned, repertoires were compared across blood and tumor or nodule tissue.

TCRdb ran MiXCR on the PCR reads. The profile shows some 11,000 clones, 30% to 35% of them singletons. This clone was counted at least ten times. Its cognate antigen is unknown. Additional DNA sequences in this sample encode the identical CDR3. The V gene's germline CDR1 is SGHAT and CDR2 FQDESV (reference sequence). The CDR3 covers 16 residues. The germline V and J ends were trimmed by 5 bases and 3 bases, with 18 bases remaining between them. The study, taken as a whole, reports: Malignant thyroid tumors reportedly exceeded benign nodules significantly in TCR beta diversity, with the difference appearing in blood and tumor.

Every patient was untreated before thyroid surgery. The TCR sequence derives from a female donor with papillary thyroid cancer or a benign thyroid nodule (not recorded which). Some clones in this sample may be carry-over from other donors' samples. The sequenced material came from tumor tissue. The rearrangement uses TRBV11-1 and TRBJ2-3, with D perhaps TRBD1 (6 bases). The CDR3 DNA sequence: TGTGCCAGCAGCACCGGAAGACAGGCCCGGACAGATACGCAGTATTTT. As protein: CASSTGRQARTDTQYF.